This TCR beta chain was identified in a study of blood T cell repertoires in COVID-19. CDR3 size: 16 residues. V dropped 3 bases and J dropped 3; count of bases not matched to a gene: 11. Looked up from germline, CDR1 is SGDLS and CDR2 is YYNGEE. The method was immunoSEQ multiplex PCR; TCRdb's version includes in-frame clones alone and lacks a portion of them. This sample has about 280,000 clones, with about 90% found just once. The Seattle site enrolled patients during active infection and followed them longitudinally. This rearrangement joins TRBV9 to TRBJ2-5, with TRBD2 matching over 7 bases. This TCR derives from a woman between 25 and 40 years old with COVID-19, enrolled during active disease. Sequences were obtained from peripheral blood. The CDR3 reads CASSAGTNEGKETQYF. Written as DNA, the CDR3 is TGTGCCAGCAGCGCCGGGACTAACGAGGGGAAAGAGACCCAGTACTTC.